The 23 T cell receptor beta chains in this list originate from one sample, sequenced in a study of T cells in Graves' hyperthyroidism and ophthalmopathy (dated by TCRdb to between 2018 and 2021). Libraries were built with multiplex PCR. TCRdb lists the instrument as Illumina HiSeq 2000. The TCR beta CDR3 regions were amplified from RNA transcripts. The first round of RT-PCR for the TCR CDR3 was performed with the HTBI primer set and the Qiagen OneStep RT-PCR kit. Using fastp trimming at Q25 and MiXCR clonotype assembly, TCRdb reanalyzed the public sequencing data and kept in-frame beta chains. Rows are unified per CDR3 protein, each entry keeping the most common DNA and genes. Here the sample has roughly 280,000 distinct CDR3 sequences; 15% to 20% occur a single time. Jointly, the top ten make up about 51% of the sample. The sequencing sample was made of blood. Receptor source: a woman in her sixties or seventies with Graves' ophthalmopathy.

The CDR3 nucleotides are TGTGCCAGCAGCCGGACTAGCGGAGCCGGGGAGCTGTTTTTT. This encodes CASSRTSGAGELFF. V is TRBV7-2 and J is TRBJ2-2; 10 positions agree with TRBD2. J was trimmed by 6 bases and V by 5 bases; bases with no gene match: 3. This CDR3 contains 14 residues. Germline CDR1 reads SGHTA; CDR2 reads FQGNSA.

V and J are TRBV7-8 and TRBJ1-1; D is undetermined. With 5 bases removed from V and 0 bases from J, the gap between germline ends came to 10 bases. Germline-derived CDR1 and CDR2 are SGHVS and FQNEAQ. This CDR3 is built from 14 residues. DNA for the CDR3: TGTGCCAGCAGCCCCCGGGCAGTGAACACTGAAGCTTTCTTT. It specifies CASSPRAVNTEAFF.

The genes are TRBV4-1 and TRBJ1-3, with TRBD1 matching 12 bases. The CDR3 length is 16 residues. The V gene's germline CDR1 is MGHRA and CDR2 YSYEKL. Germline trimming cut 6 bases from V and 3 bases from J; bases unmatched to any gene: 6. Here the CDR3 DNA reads TGCGCCAGCAGGGGGGACAGGGGGCGTGATGGAAACACCATATATTTT. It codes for CASRGDRGRDGNTIYF.

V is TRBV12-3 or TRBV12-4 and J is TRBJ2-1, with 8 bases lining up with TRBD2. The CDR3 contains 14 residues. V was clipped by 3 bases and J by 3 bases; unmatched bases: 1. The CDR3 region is CASSFGGDYNEQFF. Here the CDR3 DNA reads TGTGCCAGCAGTTTCGGGGGGGACTACAATGAGCAGTTCTTC.

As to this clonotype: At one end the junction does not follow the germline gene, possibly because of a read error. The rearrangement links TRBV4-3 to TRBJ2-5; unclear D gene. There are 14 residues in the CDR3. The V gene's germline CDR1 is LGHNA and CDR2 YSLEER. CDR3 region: CASSPSERGETQHF. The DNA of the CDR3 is TGCGCCAGCAGTCCCTCTGAACGCGGCGAGACCCAGCACTTC.

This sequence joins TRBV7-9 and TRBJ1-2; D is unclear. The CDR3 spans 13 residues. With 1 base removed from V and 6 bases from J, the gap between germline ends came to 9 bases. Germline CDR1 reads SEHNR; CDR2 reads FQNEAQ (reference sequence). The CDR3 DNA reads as TGTGCCAGCAGCTTAGGGGAACCGCATGGCTACACCTTC. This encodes CASSLGEPHGYTF.

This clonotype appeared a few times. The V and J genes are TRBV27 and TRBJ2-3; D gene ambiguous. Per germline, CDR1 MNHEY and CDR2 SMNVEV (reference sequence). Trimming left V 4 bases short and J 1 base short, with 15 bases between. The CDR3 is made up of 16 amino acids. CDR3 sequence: CASSSQMRTRTDTQYF. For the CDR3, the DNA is TGTGCCAGCAGTTCACAGATGAGAACGCGCACAGATACGCAGTATTTT.

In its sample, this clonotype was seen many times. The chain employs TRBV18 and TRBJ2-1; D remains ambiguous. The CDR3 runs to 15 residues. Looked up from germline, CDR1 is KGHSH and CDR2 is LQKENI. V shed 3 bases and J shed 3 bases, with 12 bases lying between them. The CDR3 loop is CASSPAGRSYNEQFF. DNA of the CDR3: TGTGCCAGCTCACCCGCCGGACGTAGCTACAATGAGCAGTTCTTC.

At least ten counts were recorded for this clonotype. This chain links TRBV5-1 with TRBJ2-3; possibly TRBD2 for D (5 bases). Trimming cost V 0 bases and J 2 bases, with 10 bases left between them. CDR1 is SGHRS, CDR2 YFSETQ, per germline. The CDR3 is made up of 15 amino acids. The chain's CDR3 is CASSLGESPTDTQYF. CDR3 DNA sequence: TGCGCCAGCAGCTTGGGGGAGAGCCCCACAGATACGCAGTATTTT.

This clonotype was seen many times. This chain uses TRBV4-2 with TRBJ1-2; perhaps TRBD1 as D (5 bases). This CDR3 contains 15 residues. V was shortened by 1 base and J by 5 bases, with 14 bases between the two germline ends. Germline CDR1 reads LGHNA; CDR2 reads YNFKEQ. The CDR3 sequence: CASSQGGGSGYGYTF. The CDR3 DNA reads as TGTGCCAGCAGCCAAGGTGGGGGTTCTGGGTATGGCTACACCTTC.

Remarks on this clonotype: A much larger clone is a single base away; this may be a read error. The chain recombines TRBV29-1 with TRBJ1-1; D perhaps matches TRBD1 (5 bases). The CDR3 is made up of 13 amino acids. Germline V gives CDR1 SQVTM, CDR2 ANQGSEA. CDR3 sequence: CSMGGGWSTEAFF. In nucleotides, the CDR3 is TGCAGTATGGGGGGGGGATGGAGCACTGAAGCTTTCTTT.

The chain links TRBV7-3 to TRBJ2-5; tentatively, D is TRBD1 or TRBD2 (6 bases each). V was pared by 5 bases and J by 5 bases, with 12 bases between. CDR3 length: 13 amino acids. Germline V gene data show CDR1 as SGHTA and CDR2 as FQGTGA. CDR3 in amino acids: CASSPGAEETQYF. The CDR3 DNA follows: TGTGCCAGCAGCCCGGGGGCGGAGGAGACCCAGTACTTC. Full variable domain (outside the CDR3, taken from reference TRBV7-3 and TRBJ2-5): GAGVSQTPSNKVTEKGKYVELRCDPISGHTALYWYRQSLGQGPEFLIYFQGTGAADDSGLPNDRFFAVRPEGSVSTLKIQRTERGDSAVYLCASSPGAEETQYFGPGTRLLVL.

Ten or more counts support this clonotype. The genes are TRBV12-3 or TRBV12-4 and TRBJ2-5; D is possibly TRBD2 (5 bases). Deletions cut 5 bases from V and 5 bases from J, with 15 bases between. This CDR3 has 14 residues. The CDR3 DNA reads TGTGCCAGCAGTAGACGTGTGGAGGTGGAGACCCAGTACTTC. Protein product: CASSRRVEVETQYF.

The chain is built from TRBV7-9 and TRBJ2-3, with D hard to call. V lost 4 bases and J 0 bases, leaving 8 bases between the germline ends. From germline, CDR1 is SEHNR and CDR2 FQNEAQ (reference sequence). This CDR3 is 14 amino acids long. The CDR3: CASSYEDSTDTQYF. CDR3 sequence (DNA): TGTGCCAGCAGCTACGAGGACAGCACAGATACGCAGTATTTT.

DNA of the CDR3: TGTGCCAGCAGCTTAGGGCAGGGTAGGCTGTTTTTT. Protein: CASSLGQGRLFF. The V and J genes are TRBV7-2 and TRBJ2-2; D possibly corresponds to TRBD1 (5 bases). Germline loops: CDR1 SGHTA, CDR2 FQGNSA. The CDR3 length is 12 residues. V shed 1 base and J shed 13 bases, with 10 bases lying between them.

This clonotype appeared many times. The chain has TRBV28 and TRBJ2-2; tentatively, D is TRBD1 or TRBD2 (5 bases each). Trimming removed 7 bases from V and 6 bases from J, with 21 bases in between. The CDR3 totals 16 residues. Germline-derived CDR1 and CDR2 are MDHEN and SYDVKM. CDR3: CASNAAGLQGPGELFF. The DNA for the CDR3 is TGTGCCAGCAACGCCGCGGGTCTCCAGGGCCCCGGGGAGCTGTTTTTT.

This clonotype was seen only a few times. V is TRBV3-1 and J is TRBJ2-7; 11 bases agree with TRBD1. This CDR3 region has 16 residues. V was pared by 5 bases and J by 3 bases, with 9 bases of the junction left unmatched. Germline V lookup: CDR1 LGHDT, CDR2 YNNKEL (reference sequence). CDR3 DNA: TGTGCCAGCAGCGTAGGACAGGGGGCGGTGTACTACGAGCAGTACTTC. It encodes CASSVGQGAVYYEQYF.

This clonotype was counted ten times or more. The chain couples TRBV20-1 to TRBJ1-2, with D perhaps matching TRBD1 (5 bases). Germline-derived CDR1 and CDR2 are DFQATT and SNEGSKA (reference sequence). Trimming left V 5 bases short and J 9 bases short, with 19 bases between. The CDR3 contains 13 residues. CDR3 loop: CSASSGTELRYTF. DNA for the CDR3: TGCAGTGCTTCGTCCGGGACGGAGCTCCGCTACACCTTC.

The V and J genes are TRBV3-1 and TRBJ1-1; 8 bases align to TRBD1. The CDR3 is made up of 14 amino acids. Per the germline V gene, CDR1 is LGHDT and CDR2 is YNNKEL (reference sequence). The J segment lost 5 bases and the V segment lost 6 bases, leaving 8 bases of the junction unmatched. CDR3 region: CASSIRGRWTEAFF. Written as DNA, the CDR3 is TGTGCCAGCAGTATCAGGGGGCGATGGACTGAAGCTTTCTTT.

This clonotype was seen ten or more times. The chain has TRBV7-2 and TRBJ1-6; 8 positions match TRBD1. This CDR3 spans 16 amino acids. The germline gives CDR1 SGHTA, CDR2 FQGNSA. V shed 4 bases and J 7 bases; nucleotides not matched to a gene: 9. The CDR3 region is CASSSRTGLRNSPLHF. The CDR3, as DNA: TGTGCCAGCAGCTCTCGGACAGGGCTGAGAAATTCACCCCTCCACTTT.

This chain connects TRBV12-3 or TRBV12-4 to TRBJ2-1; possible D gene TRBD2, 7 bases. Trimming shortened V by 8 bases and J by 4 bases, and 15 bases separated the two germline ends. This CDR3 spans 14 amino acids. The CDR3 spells CASGGRGRYNEQFF. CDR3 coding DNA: TGTGCCAGCGGGGGGAGGGGGAGATACAATGAGCAGTTCTTC.

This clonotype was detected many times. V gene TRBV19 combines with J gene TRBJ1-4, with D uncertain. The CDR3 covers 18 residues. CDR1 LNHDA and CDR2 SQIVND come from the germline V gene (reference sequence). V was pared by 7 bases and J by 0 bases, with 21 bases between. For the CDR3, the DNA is TGTGCCAGTACCCTCCGGACGGACTCCCTTGCAACTAATGAAAAACTGTTTTTT. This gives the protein CASTLRTDSLATNEKLFF.

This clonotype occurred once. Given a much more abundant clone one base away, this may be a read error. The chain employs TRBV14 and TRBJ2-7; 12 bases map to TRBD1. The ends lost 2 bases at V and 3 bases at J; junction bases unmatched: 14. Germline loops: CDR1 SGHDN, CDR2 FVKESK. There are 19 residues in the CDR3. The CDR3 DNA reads TGTGCCAGCAGCCAAACTAGGGACAGGGGGCCAGCACTATACTACGAGCAGTACTTC. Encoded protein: CASSQTRDRGPALYYEQYF.